This entry lists 5 T cell receptor beta chains sequenced from one sample in a study of T cell changes during pregnancy in multiple sclerosis (dated by TCRdb to the late 2010s). The library was made by the immunoSEQ multiplex PCR assay. TCRdb retrieved this table from immuneACCESS and kept in-frame rearrangements only. Not all clones are present; in checked studies, unresolved V genes account for under half, and no reason is known for the remainder. The table for this sample lists under 110,000 clones; roughly 89% of them were counted only once. 1.6% of the sample belongs to the ten largest clones. Sequenced here: peripheral blood, sampled before pregnancy. The receptors stem from a female donor with multiple sclerosis, enrolled in a pregnancy study.

This rearrangement joins TRBV6-6 to TRBJ2-7; 8 bases agree with TRBD1. CDR3 length: 15 amino acids. CDR1 and CDR2 from the germline V gene are MNHNY and SVGAGI (reference sequence). Trimming cost V 5 bases and J 4 bases; bases outside gene matches: 10. The CDR3 sequence is CASSTYQGTGYEQYF. The CDR3 bases are TGTGCCAGCAGTACCTACCAGGGGACAGGATACGAGCAGTACTTC.

V and J are TRBV6-5 and TRBJ2-1; TRBD2 might be the D (5 bases). CDR1 is MNHEY and CDR2 is SVGAGI in the germline V gene. V gave up 7 bases and J gave up 5 bases, with 12 bases separating them. CDR3 length: 13 amino acids. The CDR3 region is CASKRLINNEQFF. The CDR3 DNA reads TGTGCCAGCAAGAGACTAATTAACAATGAGCAGTTCTTC.

The gene calls are TRBV2 and TRBJ2-1; TRBD2 aligns across 10 bases. The CDR3 has 16 amino acids. With V trimmed by 4 bases and J by 4 bases, 7 bases remained unmatched. CDR1 is SNHLY and CDR2 is FYNNEI in the germline V gene. CDR3 bases: TGTGCCAGCAGTGCCCTAGCGGGGGTCTTTTACAATGAGCAGTTCTTC. It yields the protein CASSALAGVFYNEQFF.

The chain links TRBV6-1 to TRBJ2-3; D may be TRBD1 (7 bases). This CDR3 is built from 15 residues. With 3 bases removed from V and 2 bases from J, the gap between germline ends came to 12 bases. The V gene's germline CDR1 is MNHNS and CDR2 SASEGT. For the CDR3, the DNA is TGTGCCAGCAGTGACGGGGGACAGATCACAGATACGCAGTATTTT. This sequence encodes CASSDGGQITDTQYF.

The V and J genes are TRBV9 and TRBJ2-3; D remains ambiguous. V was pared by 1 base and J by 6 bases, with 9 bases between. CDR1 and CDR2 (germline): SGDLS, YYNGEE. The CDR3 has 13 residues. CDR3 sequence (DNA): TGTGCCAGCAGCGTAAATGTCGGGGATACGCAGTATTTT. It codes for CASSVNVGDTQYF. The full variable domain, its missing parts supplied by reference TRBV9 and TRBJ2-3, is DSGVTQTPKHLITATGQRVTLRCSPRSGDLSVYWYQQSLDQGLQFLIQYYNGEERAKGNILERFSAQQFPDLHSELNLSSLELGDSALYFCASSVNVGDTQYFGPGTRLTVL.